The T cell receptor beta chain described here comes from a study of cytomegalovirus exposure and HLA in healthy donors. Study findings and constraints: Some V segments (TRBV6-2 and TRBV6-3 among them) were excluded as indistinguishable.

This CDR3 has 15 amino acids. J was trimmed by 7 bases and V by 7 bases; bases with no gene match: 16. Germline CDR1 is MGHDK and CDR2 is SYGVNS. Points on this clone: Its antigen is not identified.

In the PCR, 60 Vbeta and 13 Jbeta primers were used. TCRdb keeps only in-frame clones here, not all; method: immunoSEQ multiplex PCR. The sample comprises about 260,000 clones, 72% of which are singletons, and under 3% rests with the top ten. The TCR sequence derives from a female donor in good health and CMV-seronegative. Sequenced material: PBMCs. The chain couples TRBV25-1 to TRBJ2-7; TRBD2 matches at 7 bases. In DNA form, the CDR3 reads TGTGCCAGCACCCCCGCGGGGGAAGGATCGCGGGAGCAGTACTTC. Translation gives CASTPAGEGSREQYF.